The 16 T cell receptor beta chains below all came from one sample that was sequenced in a study of T cell repertoires in cytomegalovirus infection. One entry per CDR3 protein results from TCRdb running MiXCR on the reads. Among about 830,000 distinct CDR3 sequences listed, around a third were seen once. These TCRs are of unknown antigen specificity. This sample comprised cultured CD8+ T cells from PBMCs, obtained from culture after CMV antigen stimulation. These receptors were collected from a human donor in good health (CMV status not recorded). Some clones in this sample may be carry-over from other donors' samples.

The chain employs TRBV28 and TRBJ1-6; no reliable D call. The CDR3 has 14 amino acids. The V end was cut by 6 bases, the J end by 4 bases, with 10 bases between. From germline, CDR1 is MDHEN and CDR2 SYDVKM. The CDR3: CASRKTVYNSPLHF. In DNA form, the CDR3 reads TGTGCCAGCAGAAAGACGGTATATAATTCACCCCTCCACTTT.

In its sample, this clonotype was seen a few times. The CDR3 sequence is CASSIGETYEQYV. For the CDR3, the DNA is TGTGCCAGTAGTATTGGGGAGACCTACGAGCAGTACGTC. This chain joins TRBV19 and TRBJ2-7; D might be TRBD2 (5 bases). Deletions cut 3 bases from V and 2 bases from J, with 8 bases between. Germline V CDR1 and CDR2: LNHDA, SQIVND (reference sequence). This CDR3 is built from 13 residues.

This sequence joins TRBV7-6 and TRBJ2-7; D uncertain. This CDR3 is 12 amino acids long. Trimming cost V 5 bases and J 5 bases, with 10 bases left between them. Germline CDR1 SGHVS, CDR2 FNYEAQ. The CDR3 here is CASSETPHEQYF. Here the CDR3 DNA reads TGTGCCAGCAGCGAGACTCCCCACGAGCAGTACTTC.

The chain combines TRBV7-9 with TRBJ2-7; 9 positions match TRBD2. The germline CDR1 and CDR2 sequences are SEHNR and FQNEAQ (reference sequence). The CDR3 contains 14 residues. J lost 4 bases, V lost 4 bases, and 5 bases had no gene match. CDR3 bases: TGTGCCAGCAGCTCACCGGGACTAGCTTACGAGCAGTACTTC. Encoded protein: CASSSPGLAYEQYF.

V usage is TRBV4-2 and J usage is TRBJ2-3; unclear D gene. CDR1 and CDR2 (germline): LGHNA, YNFKEQ. Trimming pared 0 bases from V and 0 bases from J, leaving 7 bases between. This CDR3 is 15 amino acids long. The CDR3 DNA reads as TGTGCCAGCAGCCAAGAAGTTGGGAGCACAGATACGCAGTATTTT. The encoded protein is CASSQEVGSTDTQYF.

This clonotype was picked up a small number of times. The chain is built from TRBV6-2 or TRBV6-3 and TRBJ2-2; 9 bases line up with TRBD2. CDR1 and CDR2 (germline): MNHEY, SVGEGT. The junction had 1 base not matched to a gene; V was cut back by 11 bases and J by 0 bases. This CDR3 is built from 13 residues. The CDR3 coding sequence is TGTGCCGGGACTAGCTCGAACACCGGGGAGCTGTTTTTT. Its translation: CAGTSSNTGELFF.

V is TRBV29-1 and J is TRBJ2-7, with a possible D match to TRBD2 (5 bases). The germline V gene encodes CDR1 SQVTM and CDR2 ANQGSEA. The CDR3 has 13 amino acids. V dropped 6 bases and J dropped 0 bases, with 12 bases sitting between them. The CDR3 DNA reads as TGCAGCGTGAGGACGGGAAACTCCTACGAGCAGTACTTC. Its translation is CSVRTGNSYEQYF.

The chain joins TRBV6-1 to TRBJ1-2, with D unresolved. CDR3 size: 14 residues. Germline CDR1 is MNHNS and CDR2 is SASEGT. V dropped 1 base and J dropped 4 bases, with 10 bases sitting between them. CDR3 loop: CASSEGRFPYGYTF. The CDR3 region has the DNA TGTGCCAGCAGTGAAGGGCGATTCCCCTATGGCTACACCTTC.

Ten or more counts support this clonotype. The chain recombines TRBV9 with TRBJ2-1, with TRBD2 matching over 9 bases. CDR3 length: 15 residues. V lost 0 bases and J lost 5; bases outside the gene matches: 3. The germline gives CDR1 SGDLS, CDR2 YYNGEE. In DNA, the CDR3 is TGTGCCAGCAGCGTAGGACTAGCGGCCCACAATGAGCAGTTCTTC. Translating gives CASSVGLAAHNEQFF.

Only a few counts were recorded for this clonotype. This chain uses TRBV4-1 with TRBJ1-2; unclear D gene. The CDR3 runs to 15 residues. Deletions cut 2 bases from V and 0 bases from J, with 10 bases between. Germline values: CDR1 MGHRA, CDR2 YSYEKL. The CDR3 region is CASSQISLTNYGYTF. The CDR3 DNA follows: TGCGCCAGCAGCCAAATCAGCTTAACTAACTATGGCTACACCTTC.

This clonotype occurred a few times. V usage is TRBV7-9 and J usage is TRBJ2-1; 7 positions agree with TRBD2. J lost 2 bases, V lost 5 bases, and 9 bases had no gene match. Per germline, CDR1 SEHNR and CDR2 FQNEAQ (reference sequence). The CDR3 has 16 amino acids. The chain's CDR3 is CASSTPSGSAYNEQFF. The CDR3 DNA reads TGTGCCAGCAGCACCCCTAGCGGTTCTGCCTACAATGAGCAGTTCTTC.

The V and J genes are TRBV6-6 and TRBJ2-1, with a possible D match to TRBD2 (5 bases). Between the trimmed V and J ends, which lost 5 bases and 9 bases, there was a span of 14 bases. The CDR3 totals 13 residues. Germline V gene sequence: CDR1 MNHNY, CDR2 SVGAGI (reference sequence). CDR3 DNA: TGTGCCAGCAGTACCCGACTAACTGGTGAGCAGTTCTTC. Encoded protein: CASSTRLTGEQFF.

This chain joins TRBV6-6 and TRBJ2-7; no reliable D call. The germline CDR1 and CDR2 sequences are MNHNY and SVGAGI (reference sequence). The CDR3 has 16 amino acids. V dropped 2 bases and J dropped 2 bases, with 16 bases sitting between them. This CDR3 reads CASSYLVAPRPYEQYV. The CDR3 DNA reads as TGTGCCAGCAGTTACCTAGTGGCCCCCCGTCCCTACGAGCAGTACGTC.

The chain is built from TRBV5-3 and TRBJ1-5; 8 positions match TRBD1. TRBV5-3 is treated as an ORF (open reading frame) with a function not yet certain. The CDR3 is 15 residues long. The J segment lost 4 bases and the V segment lost 8 bases, leaving 11 bases of the junction unmatched. The CDR3 loop reads CASSTGTGENQPQHF. DNA of the CDR3: TGTGCCAGCAGCACCGGGACAGGAGAAAATCAGCCCCAGCATTTT.

This chain links TRBV7-9 with TRBJ2-1, with D possibly matching TRBD1 (6 bases). The CDR3 length is 14 residues. The germline V gene encodes CDR1 SEHNR and CDR2 FQNEAQ (reference sequence). Trimming took 3 bases from V and 9 from J, leaving 15 bases between them. The CDR3 region has the DNA TGTGCCAGCAGCTTGAGGACAGTCGGGCGTGAGCAGTTCTTC. It encodes CASSLRTVGREQFF.

This clonotype was counted a few times. J is TRBJ1-6 and V is TRBV2; D gene unclear. Trimming cost V 8 bases and J 0 bases, with 11 bases left between them. Germline V gives CDR1 SNHLY, CDR2 FYNNEI. This CDR3 is 15 amino acids long. In DNA form, the CDR3 reads TGTGCCAGCGTCCATCGCGACTCCTATAATTCACCCCTCCACTTT. Protein: CASVHRDSYNSPLHF.